This T cell receptor (beta chain) comes out of a study of CD8 T cells in ankylosing spondylitis. Trimming removed 6 bases from V and 0 bases from J, with 17 bases in between. Germline V gives CDR1 DFQATT, CDR2 SNEGSKA (reference sequence). This CDR3 has 15 amino acids. Quantitative 5'-RACE with molecular barcodes was used to make the TCR beta libraries. MiXCR, applied by TCRdb to the 5' RACE reads, yields one record per CDR3 protein. Of under 300,000 distinct CDR3 sequences in the sample, 15% to 20% were seen once. The material sequenced was blood, either unsorted or a sorted T cell fraction (not recorded which). This clonotype was sampled from a male donor with ankylosing spondylitis or in good health (not recorded which). The rearrangement links TRBV20-1 to TRBJ2-5; a possible D gene is TRBD1 (5 bases). The CDR3 nucleotides read TGCAGTGCGTGGGGCTCCGCACTGTACCAAGAGACCCAGTACTTC. Its translation is CSAWGSALYQETQYF.